This T cell receptor beta chain was identified during a study of regulatory T cells in long-lasting Graves disease. This CDR3 region has 14 residues. In germline, CDR1 is MDHEN, CDR2 SYDVKM. The V and J ends lost 6 bases and 2 bases, in that order; junction bases with no gene match: 6. CDR3-region Arm-PCR and iRepertoire HTBI primers produced the TCR beta libraries. TCRdb redid the calling of the multiplex PCR reads with MiXCR, one entry per CDR3 protein. The sample lists over 500,000 distinct CDR3 sequences, about 16% occurring once. Stated time point: newly diagnosed GD, antithyroid drugs for less than 3 months. With RNA extracted from PBMCs as input, the TCR library was made. This clonotype was picked up many times. This sample was shared with a second study, whose subject was T cells in Graves' hyperthyroidism and ophthalmopathy.

This TCR was recovered from a man younger than 35 with Graves disease. The chain joins TRBV28 to TRBJ2-7, with TRBD1 matching 8 bases. The input for sequencing was peripheral blood mononuclear cells (PBMCs), taken at new diagnosis, from a patient treated with antithyroid drugs. The CDR3 loop reads CASSPGQAAYEQYF. In nucleotides, the CDR3 is TGTGCCAGCAGCCCGGGACAGGCAGCCTACGAGCAGTACTTC.